Each of the 2 T cell receptor beta chains below was sequenced from the same sample in a study of blood T cell repertoires in COVID-19. The protocol was immunoSEQ multiplex PCR, while the TCRdb copy is restricted to in-frame clones and leaves out a portion. This sample has about 81,000 clones, with around nine tenths found just once. Sequenced input: PBMCs or T cells enriched from blood (not recorded which). These receptors were taken from a woman in her forties or fifties with acute COVID-19.

This clone was seen a handful of times. The genes are TRBV11-3 and TRBJ1-3; no clear D. CDR1 and CDR2 (germline): SGHNT, YENEEA. V dropped 1 base and J dropped 0 bases, with 7 bases sitting between them. This CDR3 contains 15 residues. CDR3 in DNA: TGTGCCAGCAGCTTAGGCGCGAGCTCTGGAAACACCATATATTTT. Residues: CASSLGASSGNTIYF.

The J gene is TRBJ2-3, the V gene TRBV7-9; the match to TRBD2 covers 9 bases. CDR3 length: 14 residues. Germline loops: CDR1 SEHNR, CDR2 FQNEAQ (reference sequence). With 5 bases clipped from V and 5 bases from J, the junction kept 5 bases outside the gene matches. CDR3 in DNA: TGTGCCAGCAGCCTGGGACTAGCCATAGATACGCAGTATTTT. It yields the protein CASSLGLAIDTQYF.